The 7 T cell receptor beta chains given below trace back to one sample, sequenced in a study of OX40 agonist ivuxolimab in advanced cancers. Library preparation used the immunoSEQ multiplex PCR assay. Drawn from immuneACCESS, this table holds only the in-frame rearrangements with V and J called that TCRdb kept. Clones are partly lost; checked studies trace under half to an unresolved V gene and leave the rest unexplained. The sample table lists 20,000 to 25,000 clones, approximately 78% of them with a count of one. Together, the top ten hold around 15% of the sample. The material sequenced was CD4+ or CD8+ T cells sorted from blood, taken in a trial of the OX40 agonist ivuxolimab. These receptors were taken from an adult with an advanced solid tumor such as melanoma, head and neck, liver or kidney cancer.

The V gene is TRBV11-2, the J gene TRBJ2-7; 10 positions agree with TRBD1. Germline CDR1 is SGHAT and CDR2 is FQNNGV. V shed 6 bases, J shed 4 bases, and the junction held 12 bases outside the gene matches. This CDR3 is 16 amino acids long. The CDR3 protein is CASSSPGQGGFYEQYF. The CDR3 nucleotides are TGTGCCAGCAGTTCCCCCGGACAGGGGGGTTTTTACGAGCAGTACTTC.

The chain employs TRBV7-3 and TRBJ2-7; D is unclear. The CDR3 length is 11 residues. CDR1 is SGHTA, CDR2 FQGTGA, per germline. Between the trimmed V and J ends, which lost 0 bases and 3 bases, there was a span of 0 bases. CDR3 sequence: CASSLTYEQYF. The CDR3 region has the DNA TGTGCCAGCAGCTTAACCTACGAGCAGTACTTC.

The genes are TRBV5-1 and TRBJ2-7; 9 nucleotides align to TRBD1. The germline CDR1 and CDR2 sequences are SGHRS and YFSETQ. This CDR3 is built from 17 residues. With V trimmed by 4 bases and J by 1 base, 12 bases remained unmatched. CDR3 DNA: TGCGCCAGCAGCCCTGACCCAATCGGGACAGGGTCCTACGAGCAGTACTTC. Encoded protein: CASSPDPIGTGSYEQYF. Variable domain in full (rest from reference TRBV5-1 and TRBJ2-7): KAGVTQTPRYLIKTRGQQVTLSCSPISGHRSVSWYQQTPGQGLQFLFEYFSETQRNKGNFPGRFSGRQFSNSRSEMNVSTLELGDSALYLCASSPDPIGTGSYEQYFGPGTRLTVT.

This clone was observed once. The chain links TRBV4-3 to TRBJ2-3; the D gene is possibly TRBD2 (5 bases). V lost 1 base to trimming and J lost 10 bases, with 15 bases between them. This CDR3 has 14 amino acids. From germline, CDR1 is LGHNA and CDR2 YSLEER. The CDR3 here is CASSQVAQLGAQYF. The CDR3 DNA follows: TGCGCCAGCAGCCAAGTCGCTCAACTGGGAGCGCAGTATTTT.

This clone was counted a single time. The chain uses TRBV27 and TRBJ2-5; no clear D gene. V was clipped by 6 bases and J by 2 bases, with 7 bases between them. This CDR3 contains 12 residues. The germline V gene has CDR1 MNHEY and CDR2 SMNVEV (reference sequence). The CDR3 DNA sequence: TGTGCCAGCAGCCCACATCAAGAGACCCAGTACTTC. Protein product: CASSPHQETQYF.

This clone is categorized as medium-sized. The chain joins TRBV7-2 to TRBJ1-4; no clear D. With 3 bases removed from V and 2 bases from J, the gap between germline ends came to 7 bases. CDR3 size: 14 residues. Germline V gives CDR1 SGHTA, CDR2 FQGNSA. DNA for the CDR3: TGTGCCAGCAGCTTGAGGAGGACTAATGAAAAACTGTTTTTT. Protein product: CASSLRRTNEKLFF.

This clone was observed a single time. The rearrangement uses TRBV5-1 and TRBJ1-1; D unclear. Trimming stripped 3 bases from V and 0 bases from J, with 6 bases between. This CDR3 comprises 13 residues. CDR1 SGHRS and CDR2 YFSETQ come from the germline V gene. The CDR3 reads CASSSGLNTEAFF. CDR3 DNA sequence: TGCGCCAGCAGCTCGGGCCTGAACACTGAAGCTTTCTTT.